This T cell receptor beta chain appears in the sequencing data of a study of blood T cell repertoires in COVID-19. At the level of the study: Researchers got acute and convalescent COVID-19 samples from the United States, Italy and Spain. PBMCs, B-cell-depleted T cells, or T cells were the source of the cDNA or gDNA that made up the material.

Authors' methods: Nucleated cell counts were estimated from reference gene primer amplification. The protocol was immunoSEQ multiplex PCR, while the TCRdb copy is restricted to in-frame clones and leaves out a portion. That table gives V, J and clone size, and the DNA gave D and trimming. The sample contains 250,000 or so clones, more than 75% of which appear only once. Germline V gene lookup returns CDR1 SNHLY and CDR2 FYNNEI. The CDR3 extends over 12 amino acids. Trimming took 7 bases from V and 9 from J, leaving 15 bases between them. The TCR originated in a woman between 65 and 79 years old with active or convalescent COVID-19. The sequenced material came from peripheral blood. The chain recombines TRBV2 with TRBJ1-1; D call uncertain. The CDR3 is CASITNGRQAFF. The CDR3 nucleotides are TGTGCCAGCATAACGAATGGCAGGCAAGCTTTCTTT.